The entry that follows covers one T cell receptor beta chain sequence. The assay was immunoSEQ multiplex PCR, and TCRdb's table has in-frame clones only and misses some. This sample has about 230,000 clones, with roughly 82% found just once. The data belong to a study of blood T cell repertoires in COVID-19. The wider study: From T cells, B-cell-depleted T cells, or PBMCs came the material, which was cDNA or gDNA.

The CDR3 totals 13 residues. V was cut by 3 bases and J by 0 bases, with 7 bases left in between. Germline V CDR1 and CDR2: SGDLS, YYNGEE. The chain employs TRBV9 and TRBJ2-7; D may be TRBD2 (6 bases). This clonotype originated in a woman in her thirties or forties who had recovered from COVID-19. The sample taken for sequencing was peripheral blood. The CDR3 reads CASSAGSSYEQYF. In DNA form, the CDR3 reads TGTGCCAGCAGCGCCGGGAGCTCCTACGAGCAGTACTTC.